This entry lists 31 T cell receptor beta chains sequenced from one sample in a study of shared clonotypes between healthy human individuals. Clones were sequenced by immunoSEQ multiplex PCR, and TCRdb holds only the in-frame ones, with some missing. Among 2 million to 2.5 million clones listed, 95% were seen once. The sample taken for sequencing was naive CD4+ T cells sorted from blood. Subset described: CD45RA+ positively selected. Every receptor here comes from a man between 18 and 35 years old in good health.

This clone has only one observation. One end of the junction varies from germline; a read error may be responsible. The chain uses TRBV11-2 and TRBJ2-3, with TRBD2 identical over 8 bases. Germline CDR1 reads SGHAT; CDR2 reads FQNNGV. The length of the CDR3 is 14 residues. Here the CDR3 reads CASRLAGSTDTQYF. The CDR3 nucleotides read TGTGCCAGCAGGTTAGCGGGGTCCACAGATACGCAGTATTTT.

The rearrangement uses TRBV2 and TRBJ2-3; TRBD2 matches 8 bases. The CDR3 length is 16 residues. V shed 3 bases and J 6 bases; nucleotides not matched to a gene: 11. CDR1 is SNHLY, CDR2 FYNNEI, per germline. The CDR3 DNA is TGTGCCAGCAGTGAGATGGGCGGGAGGACCGGGGATACGCAGTATTTT. This gives the protein CASSEMGGRTGDTQYF.

This rearrangement joins TRBV6-5 to TRBJ1-6, with TRBD1 matching over 7 bases. Germline V CDR1 and CDR2: MNHEY, SVGAGI. V was clipped by 7 bases and J by 10 bases; unmatched bases: 10. The CDR3 has 14 residues. In DNA form, the CDR3 reads TGTGCCAGCACTAGGGGACAGTCAGGCTCACCCCTCCACTTT. Its translation: CASTRGQSGSPLHF.

The rearrangement joins TRBV25-1 to TRBJ2-7, with 8 nucleotides matching TRBD1. Trimming cost V 6 bases and J 0 bases; bases outside gene matches: 7. The length of the CDR3 is 15 residues. CDR1 and CDR2 (germline): MGHDK, SYGVNS. CDR3 sequence reads: CASRRDRGGSYEQYF. DNA for the CDR3: TGTGCCAGCAGGAGAGACAGGGGCGGCTCCTACGAGCAGTACTTC.

V and J are TRBV28 and TRBJ1-2; a possible D gene is TRBD1 (6 bases). The germline gives CDR1 MDHEN, CDR2 SYDVKM. The CDR3 sequence is 15 residues long. The ends were cut back, 5 bases at V and 5 bases at J, with 18 bases in the middle. The CDR3, as DNA: TGTGCCAGCAGTCGTACAGGGAAAGGGACGTATGGCTACACCTTC. It specifies CASSRTGKGTYGYTF.

CDR3 DNA: TGTGCCTGGAGTGTACGAAGCGGGGGGGCAGGGAGTGAGCAGTTCTTC. This sequence encodes CAWSVRSGGAGSEQFF. The J gene is TRBJ2-1, the V gene TRBV30; 10 bases match TRBD2. This CDR3 comprises 16 residues. The ends lost 0 bases at V and 9 bases at J; junction bases unmatched: 11. CDR1 GTSNPN and CDR2 SVGIG come from the germline V gene (reference sequence).

This clone has a single count. CDR3 loop: CASSHKGQDYEQYF. As DNA, the CDR3 is TGTGCCAGCAGCCATAAGGGACAGGACTACGAGCAGTACTTC. The genes are TRBV7-9 and TRBJ2-7; 8 nucleotides agree with TRBD1. V lost 5 bases, J lost 3 bases, and 6 bases stayed unmatched. This CDR3 contains 14 residues. Germline assignment: CDR1 SEHNR and CDR2 FQNEAQ (reference sequence).

As concerns this clone: Other nucleotide sequences from this sample produce the same CDR3. The J gene is TRBJ1-6, the V gene TRBV5-4; the match to TRBD1 covers 7 bases. CDR3 length equals 15 residues. Germline trimming cut 3 bases from V and 7 bases from J; bases unmatched to any gene: 7. The germline V gene has CDR1 SGHNT and CDR2 YYREEE (reference sequence). The DNA for the CDR3 is TGTGCCAGCAGCTCACGACAGGGAGGAAATTCACCCCTCCACTTT. Residues: CASSSRQGGNSPLHF.

This clone occurred once. The CDR3 loop is CASTGQGADNSPLHF. CDR3 bases: TGTGCCAGCACCGGACAGGGGGCTGATAATTCACCCCTCCACTTT. The J gene is TRBJ1-6, the V gene TRBV2; TRBD1 matches at 11 bases. V shed 7 bases and J 5 bases; nucleotides not matched to a gene: 4. Per the germline V gene, CDR1 is SNHLY and CDR2 is FYNNEI. The CDR3 consists of 15 residues. The full variable domain, completed using reference TRBV2 and TRBJ1-6, is EPEVTQTPSHQVTQMGQEVILRCVPISNHLYFYWYRQILGQKVEFLVSFYNNEISEKSEIFDDQFSVERPDGSNFTLKIRSTKLEDSAMYFCASTGQGADNSPLHFGNGTRLTVT.

The V and J genes are TRBV7-8 and TRBJ2-1; D remains ambiguous. Trimming took 5 bases from V and 6 from J, leaving 14 bases between them. This CDR3 has 14 residues. Germline assignment: CDR1 SGHVS and CDR2 FQNEAQ. In DNA form, the CDR3 reads TGTGCCAGCAGCCCCGGCCTGGAGAGCAATGAGCAGTTCTTC. Protein product: CASSPGLESNEQFF.

This clone showed up just once. The chain is built from TRBV5-4 and TRBJ1-1; 7 bases align to TRBD1. The CDR3 loop spans 14 amino acids. Per the germline V gene, CDR1 is SGHNT and CDR2 is YYREEE (reference sequence). Trimming removed 0 bases from V and 5 bases from J; junction bases left unmatched: 4. CDR3 region: CASSLAAGGTEAFF. The CDR3, as DNA: TGTGCCAGCAGCTTGGCTGCAGGGGGGACTGAAGCTTTCTTT.

The genes are TRBV27 and TRBJ2-7, with TRBD1 matching 11 bases. The CDR3 runs 15 residues. The J segment lost 4 bases and the V segment lost 2 bases, leaving 4 bases of the junction unmatched. CDR1 and CDR2 (germline): MNHEY, SMNVEV (reference sequence). CDR3 sequence reads: CASSLVGTGGYEQYF. In DNA, the CDR3 is TGTGCCAGCAGTTTAGTCGGGACAGGGGGATACGAGCAGTACTTC.

V is TRBV5-6 and J is TRBJ2-6; a possible D gene is TRBD1 (5 bases). Trimming stripped 3 bases from V and 1 base from J, with 8 bases between. This CDR3 has 15 amino acids. Germline loops: CDR1 SGHDT, CDR2 YYEEEE. The CDR3: CASSSRVSGANVLTF. The CDR3, as DNA: TGTGCCAGCAGCTCCAGGGTATCTGGGGCCAACGTCCTGACTTTC.

The rearrangement links TRBV5-1 to TRBJ1-5; D is ambiguous. The length of the CDR3 is 17 residues. V was clipped by 2 bases and J by 3 bases, with 18 bases between them. The germline CDR1 and CDR2 sequences are SGHRS and YFSETQ. CDR3 region: CASSLVGRRGNNQPQHF. CDR3 nucleotide sequence: TGCGCCAGCAGCTTAGTCGGGCGGCGAGGGAACAATCAGCCCCAGCATTTT.

The genes are TRBV27 and TRBJ2-7; D is possibly TRBD1 (6 bases). This CDR3 region has 13 residues. The germline gives CDR1 MNHEY, CDR2 SMNVEV (reference sequence). Deletions cut 7 bases from V and 8 bases from J, with 18 bases between. Here the CDR3 DNA reads TGTGCCAGCAACGCAGCAGGGGACGCCAAGCAGTACTTC. It yields the protein CASNAAGDAKQYF.

This chain connects TRBV7-9 to TRBJ1-1; D may be TRBD1 (6 bases). This CDR3 comprises 14 residues. Germline CDR1 and CDR2: SEHNR and FQNEAQ (reference sequence). V was clipped by 3 bases and J by 4 bases, with 12 bases between them. The CDR3 DNA follows: TGTGCCAGCAGCTTCACAGGGATGGTCACTGAAGCTTTCTTT. Translation gives CASSFTGMVTEAFF. Full variable domain (outside the CDR3, taken from reference TRBV7-9 and TRBJ1-1): DTGVSQNPRHKITKRGQNVTFRCDPISEHNRLYWYRQTLGQGPEFLTYFQNEAQLEKSRLLSDRFSAERPKGSFSTLEIQRTEQGDSAMYLCASSFTGMVTEAFFGQGTRLTVV.

The chain combines TRBV2 with TRBJ2-7; D is unclear. This CDR3 is 12 amino acids long. Trimming removed 10 bases from V and 5 bases from J, with 15 bases in between. Germline loops: CDR1 SNHLY, CDR2 FYNNEI. CDR3 DNA: TGTGCCACCCAGGACGGTGAGGACGAGCAGTACTTC. Protein sequence: CATQDGEDEQYF.

In this sample, this clone turned up once. The V and J genes are TRBV7-2 and TRBJ2-3; D is ambiguous. Germline CDR1 SGHTA, CDR2 FQGNSA. CDR3 length: 14 amino acids. Deletions cut 2 bases from V and 0 bases from J, with 6 bases between. The CDR3, as DNA: TGTGCCAGCAGCTTAAATTGGAGCACAGATACGCAGTATTTT. It specifies CASSLNWSTDTQYF.

Note on this clone: Other DNA sequences in the sample encode the same CDR3. V and J are TRBV7-2 and TRBJ2-1; 10 bases agree with TRBD2. The CDR3 runs 15 residues. In germline, CDR1 is SGHTA, CDR2 FQGNSA. Germline trimming cut 2 bases from V and 6 bases from J; bases unmatched to any gene: 4. CDR3 nucleotide sequence: TGTGCCAGCAGCTTACAGCGGGGGGGCCGCAATGAGCAGTTCTTC. It translates to CASSLQRGGRNEQFF.

This chain joins TRBV7-2 and TRBJ1-1; tentative D call: TRBD1 (5 bases). This CDR3 has 15 amino acids. Germline CDR1 reads SGHTA; CDR2 reads FQGNSA. V shed 1 base and J shed 4 bases, with 13 bases lying between them. CDR3 protein: CASSLVQGVSTEAFF. The CDR3 DNA sequence: TGTGCCAGCAGCTTAGTTCAGGGAGTGAGCACTGAAGCTTTCTTT.

The V gene is TRBV7-8, the J gene TRBJ2-2, with D perhaps TRBD2 (5 bases). Germline V gene sequence: CDR1 SGHVS, CDR2 FQNEAQ. The CDR3 extends over 15 amino acids. Trimming shortened V by 6 bases and J by 3 bases, and 14 bases separated the two germline ends. CDR3 residues: CASRLTGLDTGELFF. CDR3 nucleotide sequence: TGTGCCAGCAGGCTGACGGGGTTGGACACCGGGGAGCTGTTTTTT.

Remarks on this clone: The same CDR3 arises from other DNA sequences in this sample as well. The rearrangement joins TRBV5-1 to TRBJ1-1; 10 bases match TRBD1. Trimming took 0 bases from V and 4 from J; bases not matched to a gene: 3. This CDR3 spans 15 amino acids. Looked up from germline, CDR1 is SGHRS and CDR2 is YFSETQ. The DNA for the CDR3 is TGCGCCAGCAGCTTGGATGGGACAGGGGTCACTGAAGCTTTCTTT. As protein: CASSLDGTGVTEAFF.

A note on this clone: The same CDR3 can be traced to other DNA sequences in this sample. This rearrangement joins TRBV9 to TRBJ2-7; 12 bases match TRBD2. The CDR3 contains 15 residues. Germline V gives CDR1 SGDLS, CDR2 YYNGEE. With 0 bases clipped from V and 4 bases from J, the junction kept 2 bases outside the gene matches. The CDR3 is CASSVGGLAGYEQYF. CDR3 nucleotides: TGTGCCAGCAGCGTAGGCGGACTAGCGGGGTACGAGCAGTACTTC.

This clone was observed a single time. This chain joins TRBV18 and TRBJ1-1, with D perhaps TRBD1 (6 bases). V was shortened by 4 bases and J by 5 bases, with 14 bases between the two germline ends. Germline V CDR1 and CDR2: KGHSH, LQKENI. The CDR3 consists of 14 residues. The CDR3 sequence is CASSQKGVQTEAFF. In nucleotides, the CDR3 is TGTGCCAGCTCACAGAAGGGGGTCCAGACTGAAGCTTTCTTT.

The chain recombines TRBV13 with TRBJ2-3, with 7 nucleotides matching TRBD2. CDR1 is PRHDT, CDR2 FYEKMQ, per germline (reference sequence). The V and J ends lost 5 bases and 0 bases, in that order; junction bases with no gene match: 5. The CDR3 sequence is 15 residues long. CDR3 in DNA: TGTGCCAGCAGCCCCAGGACTAGAAGCACAGATACGCAGTATTTT. Protein sequence: CASSPRTRSTDTQYF. The entire variable domain, with the rest obtained from reference TRBV13 and TRBJ2-3, is as follows: AAGVIQSPRHLIKEKRETATLKCYPIPRHDTVYWYQQGPGQDPQFLISFYEKMQSDKGSIPDRFSAQQFSDYHSELNMSSLELGDSALYFCASSPRTRSTDTQYFGPGTRLTVL.

The chain combines TRBV13 with TRBJ2-3; D not certain. Germline CDR1 and CDR2: PRHDT and FYEKMQ (reference sequence). This CDR3 has 13 residues. The V end was cut by 1 base, the J end by 4 bases, with 6 bases between. In DNA form, the CDR3 reads TGTGCCAGCAGCTTAGAGGGTTCAGATACGCAGTATTTT. Its translation: CASSLEGSDTQYF. Variable domain in full (rest from reference TRBV13 and TRBJ2-3): AAGVIQSPRHLIKEKRETATLKCYPIPRHDTVYWYQQGPGQDPQFLISFYEKMQSDKGSIPDRFSAQQFSDYHSELNMSSLELGDSALYFCASSLEGSDTQYFGPGTRLTVL.

The rearrangement links TRBV4-1 to TRBJ2-1, with 15 nucleotides matching TRBD2. This CDR3 region has 19 residues. J lost 4 bases, V lost 2 bases, and 9 bases had no gene match. Germline values: CDR1 MGHRA, CDR2 YSYEKL. The CDR3, as DNA: TGCGCCAGCAGCCAACCGGGACTAGCGGGAGGAGGGGTATACAATGAGCAGTTCTTC. Its translation is CASSQPGLAGGGVYNEQFF.

On this clone itself: Being one base from a much bigger clone, this may be a read error. Other DNA sequences in this specimen translate into the identical CDR3. The V and J genes are TRBV7-9 and TRBJ1-1; no reliable D call. In germline, CDR1 is SEHNR, CDR2 FQNEAQ (reference sequence). The V gene lost 1 base and the J gene lost 0 bases, with 3 bases spanning the gap. The CDR3 is 13 residues long. CDR3 in DNA: TGTGCCAGCAGCTTAGAGCTGAACACTGAAGCTTTCTTT. It encodes CASSLELNTEAFF.

The genes are TRBV6-5 and TRBJ1-3; 12 positions match TRBD1. Trimming cost V 7 bases and J 4 bases; bases outside gene matches: 5. The germline V gene encodes CDR1 MNHEY and CDR2 SVGAGI. This CDR3 is built from 15 residues. The CDR3 nucleotides read TGTGCCAGCATGGGACAGGGGGCTTGGGGAAACACCATATATTTT. Encoded protein: CASMGQGAWGNTIYF.

V and J are TRBV12-5 and TRBJ1-2; possible D gene TRBD1, 6 bases. Germline CDR1 LGHNT, CDR2 FRNRAP. V was pared by 7 bases and J by 8 bases, with 20 bases between. The CDR3 sequence is 14 residues long. This chain's CDR3 is CASALDTGPQGYTF. The CDR3 coding sequence is TGTGCTAGTGCCCTTGATACAGGGCCCCAAGGCTACACCTTC.

The rearrangement links TRBV7-9 to TRBJ2-5; 8 bases fit TRBD1. Germline-derived CDR1 and CDR2 are SEHNR and FQNEAQ (reference sequence). The CDR3 consists of 14 residues. Trimming cost V 5 bases and J 3 bases; bases outside gene matches: 5. The CDR3 loop is CASSTGQGKETQYF. The CDR3 nucleotides are TGTGCCAGCAGCACTGGACAGGGAAAAGAGACCCAGTACTTC. Drawing the rest from reference TRBV7-9 and TRBJ2-5, the complete variable domain is DTGVSQNPRHKITKRGQNVTFRCDPISEHNRLYWYRQTLGQGPEFLTYFQNEAQLEKSRLLSDRFSAERPKGSFSTLEIQRTEQGDSAMYLCASSTGQGKETQYFGPGTRLLVL.